This TCR beta chain was observed in a study of patients and donors after allogeneic stem cell transplantation. The ends were cut back, 3 bases at V and 4 bases at J, with 12 bases in the middle. Per germline, CDR1 SQVTM and CDR2 ANQGSEA. This CDR3 has 14 amino acids. This clonotype was recorded at least ten times. TCRdb reanalysed the RT-PCR reads using MiXCR and keeps one entry per CDR3 protein. The data show around 150,000 distinct CDR3 sequences, about a third seen once. This clonotype originated in a human donor who was either an allogeneic HSCT recipient or a stem cell or donor lymphocyte infusion donor (not recorded which). It is not recorded whose cells these are; they may come from a transplant donor. The genes are TRBV29-1 and TRBJ2-2, with D perhaps matching TRBD1 (5 bases). Sequencing was performed on blood, either unsorted or a sorted T cell fraction (not recorded which). CDR3 sequence: CSVDVGQVTGELFF. The DNA of the CDR3 is TGCAGCGTTGATGTGGGGCAGGTCACCGGGGAGCTGTTTTTT.